This record looks at one TCR beta chain sequence and its context. Germline V lookup: CDR1 KGHSH, CDR2 LQKENI. Trimming at V came to 5 bases and at J to 0 bases, leaving 7 bases not matched to a gene. The CDR3 length is 16 residues. The source of the sample is a study of graft-versus-host responses after intestinal transplantation. The wider study: Recipients were all induced with anti-thymocyte globulin, then given tacrolimus and steroids for two to three years.

Profiling relied on immunoSEQ multiplex PCR, and the TCRdb table lists in-frame clones only, not all of them. The sample shows roughly 15,000 clones, approximately 33% of them seen only once. Co-plated with about 200,000 CFSE-labeled responder cells were about 200,000 irradiated, violet-dye-labeled stimulator cells. The sequences come from alloreactive CD4+ T cells from a mixed lymphocyte reaction culture, collected before intestinal transplant. Subset meaning: CFSE-low proliferating T cells sorted from roughly 6-day pre-transplant mixed lymphocyte reaction (GvH or HvG direction). The receptor comes from a human patient who received an intestinal transplant. V is TRBV18 and J is TRBJ1-3, with 7 bases lining up with TRBD1. CDR3 sequence reads: CASSTSTGSSGNTIYF. CDR3 DNA: TGTGCCAGCTCAACCTCGACAGGGAGCTCTGGAAACACCATATATTTT. Filled out from reference TRBV18 and TRBJ1-3, the complete variable domain reads NAGVMQNPRHLVRRRGQEARLRCSPMKGHSHVYWYRQLPEEGLKFMVYLQKENIIDESGMPKERFSAEFPKEGPSILRIQQVVRGDSAAYFCASSTSTGSSGNTIYFGEGSWLTVV.